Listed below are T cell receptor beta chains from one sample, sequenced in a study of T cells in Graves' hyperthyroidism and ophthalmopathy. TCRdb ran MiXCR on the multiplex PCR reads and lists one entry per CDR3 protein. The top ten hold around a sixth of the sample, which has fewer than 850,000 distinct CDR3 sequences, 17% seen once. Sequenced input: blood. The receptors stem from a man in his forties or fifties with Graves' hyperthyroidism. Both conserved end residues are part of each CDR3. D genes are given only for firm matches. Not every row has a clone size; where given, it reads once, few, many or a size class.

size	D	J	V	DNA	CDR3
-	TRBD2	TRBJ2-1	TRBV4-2	TGTGCCAGCAGCCAAGACGGGACGCGGGGGAGCCCTCCCTACAATGAGCAGTTCTTC	CASSQDGTRGSPPYNEQFF
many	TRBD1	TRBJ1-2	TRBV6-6	TGTGCCAGCAGTTACTCGTGGACAGGGGGCTATGGCTACACCTTC	CASSYSWTGGYGYTF
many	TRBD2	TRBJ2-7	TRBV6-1	TGTGCCAGCAGTTACGGCGGGAGGGCCTCAAGCGAGCAGTACTTC	CASSYGGRASSEQYF
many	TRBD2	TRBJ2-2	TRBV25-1	TGTGCCAGCAGTGGAGGGACTAGCGGGAGGGGACGCACCGGGGAGCTGTTTTTT	CASSGGTSGRGRTGELFF
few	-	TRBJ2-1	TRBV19	TGTGCCAGTAGTATAACGTACAATGAGCAGTTCTTC	CASSITYNEQFF
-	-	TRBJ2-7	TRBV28	TGTGCCAGCAGTGCTAGTTACTACGAGCAGTACTTC	CASSASYYEQYF
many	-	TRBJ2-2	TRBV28	TGTGCCAGCAGTTTTCTTAAGAGGCTGTTTTTT	CASSFLKRLFF
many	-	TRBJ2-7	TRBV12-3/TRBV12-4	TGTGCCAGCAGACGGGACTCGGCCGACTACGAGCAGTACTTC	CASRRDSADYEQYF
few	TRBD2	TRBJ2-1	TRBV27	TGTGCCAGCACTTTACTAGCGGGAGGGCCGCGGAATGAGCAGTTCTTC	CASTLLAGGPRNEQFF
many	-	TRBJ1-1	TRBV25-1	TGTGCCAGCAGTGATTCGGGACGGCTTAACACTGAAGCTTTCTTT	CASSDSGRLNTEAFF
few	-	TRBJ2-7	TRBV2	TGTGCCAGCAGTGAGACAGTGGACGAGCAGTACTTC	CASSETVDEQYF
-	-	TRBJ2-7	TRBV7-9	TGTGCCAGCAGCCCCGATGAGGGGCCGTCTTCCTACGAGCAGTACTTC	CASSPDEGPSSYEQYF
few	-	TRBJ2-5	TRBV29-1	TGCAGCGTTGTTACCCTTCGGTGGCAAGAGACCCAGTACTTC	CSVVTLRWQETQYF
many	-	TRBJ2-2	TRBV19	TGTGCCAGTAGTATCGAGTTACTCAGGCGATCGAACACCGGGGAGCTGTTTTTT	CASSIELLRRSNTGELFF
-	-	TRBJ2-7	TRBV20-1	TGCAGTGCTAGACCACAGGGTGCGCCCTACGAGCAGTACTTC	CSARPQGAPYEQYF
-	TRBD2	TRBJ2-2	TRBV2	TGTGCCACCCCAAAGAATAGCGGGATGGGCGGGGAGCTGTTTTTT	CATPKNSGMGGELFF
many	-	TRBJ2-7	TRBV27	TGTGCCAGCAGTTATGGGGGGTGGTCCTACGAGCAGTACTTC	CASSYGGWSYEQYF
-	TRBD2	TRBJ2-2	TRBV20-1	TGCAGTGCTAGAAAGGCGGGGGGGAACACCGGGGAGCTGTTTTTT	CSARKAGGNTGELFF
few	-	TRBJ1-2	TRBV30	TGTGCCTGGAGTGTACTCGGGCTGGACTATGGCTACACCTTC	CAWSVLGLDYGYTF
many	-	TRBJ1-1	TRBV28	TGTGCCAGCAGTACCCTGCCTCTTGAAGCTTTCTTT	CASSTLPLEAFF
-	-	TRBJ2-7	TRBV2	TGTGCCAGCAGGATGACTTACGAGCAGTACTTC	CASRMTYEQYF
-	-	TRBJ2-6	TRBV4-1	TGCGCCAGCAGCCAAGGGGGTACCCGGGGGACTGGGGCCAACGTCCTGACTTTC	CASSQGGTRGTGANVLTF
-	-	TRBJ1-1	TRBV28	TGTGCCAGCAGTTTAAGGCAGGGCCTGGATTACTCCACTGAAGCTTTCTTT	CASSLRQGLDYSTEAFF
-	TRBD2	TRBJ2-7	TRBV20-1	TGCAGTGCTAGAGATCTGACTAGCGGGACCTACGAGCAGTACTTC	CSARDLTSGTYEQYF
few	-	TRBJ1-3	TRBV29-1	TGCAGCGTTGACGGGGGGGGTGGAAACACCATATATTTT	CSVDGGGGNTIYF
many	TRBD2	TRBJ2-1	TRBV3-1	TGTGCCAGCAGCCAAGATTTGGTAGCGGGAACCTACAATGAGCAGTTCTTC	CASSQDLVAGTYNEQFF
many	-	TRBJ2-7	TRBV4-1	TGCGCCAGCAGCCAAGTTGGCTCCCCGCCCTACGAGCAGTACTTC	CASSQVGSPPYEQYF
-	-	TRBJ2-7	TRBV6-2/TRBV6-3	TGTGCCAGCAGTTACCGGGAAAATTCCTACGAGCAGTACTTC	CASSYRENSYEQYF
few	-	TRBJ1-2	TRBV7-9	TGTGCCAGCAGCTCTCTGGCGGGGGAAAGTGTCTATGGCTACACCTTC	CASSSLAGESVYGYTF
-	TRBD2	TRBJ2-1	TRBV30	TGTGCCTGGACAGCGGGAGGTTTGAGCCCCTACAATGAGCAGTTCTTC	CAWTAGGLSPYNEQFF
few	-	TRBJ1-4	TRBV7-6	TGTGCCAGCAGCTTAGGGGGGGGTTCTAATGAAAAACTGTTTTTT	CASSLGGGSNEKLFF
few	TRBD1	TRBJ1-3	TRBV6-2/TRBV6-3	TGTGCCAGCAGTTACCGGGACAGTTCGTCTGGAAACACCATATATTTT	CASSYRDSSSGNTIYF
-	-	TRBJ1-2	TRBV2	TGTGCCAGCAGTATAGACAGACGCGGCTACACCTTC	CASSIDRRGYTF
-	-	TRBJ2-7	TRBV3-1	TGTGCCAGCAGCCAAGGGATGAGCTACGAGCAGTACTTC	CASSQGMSYEQYF
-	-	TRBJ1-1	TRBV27	TGTGCCAGCAGTTTTCGGCCTCAACCGGGCACTGAAGCTTTCTTT	CASSFRPQPGTEAFF
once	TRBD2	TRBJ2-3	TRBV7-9	TGTGCCAGCAGCGTGGGACTAGCGGGAGGGCCCCAGGTCGGGCAGTATTTT	CASSVGLAGGPQVGQYF
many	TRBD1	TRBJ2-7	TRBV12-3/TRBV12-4	TGTGCCAGCACCTGGGACAGGTTCTACGAGCAGTACTTC	CASTWDRFYEQYF
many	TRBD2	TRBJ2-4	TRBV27	TGTGCCAGCAGCAACGCCGGGGCGCGGGAGGTGGGAGAGGCCAAAAACATTCAGTACTTC	CASSNAGAREVGEAKNIQYF
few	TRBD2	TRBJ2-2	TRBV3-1	TGTGCCAGCAGCTCCGGGACTAGCCGGAGGGGTCCCGGGGAGCTGTTTTTT	CASSSGTSRRGPGELFF
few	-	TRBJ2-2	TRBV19	TGTGCCAGTAGTATAGCGGAAGCGAACACCGGGGAGCTGTTTTTT	CASSIAEANTGELFF
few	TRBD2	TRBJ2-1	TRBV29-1	TGCAGCGTTGCCGGGACTAGCGGGAGTCGGATCTACAATGAGCAGTTCTTC	CSVAGTSGSRIYNEQFF